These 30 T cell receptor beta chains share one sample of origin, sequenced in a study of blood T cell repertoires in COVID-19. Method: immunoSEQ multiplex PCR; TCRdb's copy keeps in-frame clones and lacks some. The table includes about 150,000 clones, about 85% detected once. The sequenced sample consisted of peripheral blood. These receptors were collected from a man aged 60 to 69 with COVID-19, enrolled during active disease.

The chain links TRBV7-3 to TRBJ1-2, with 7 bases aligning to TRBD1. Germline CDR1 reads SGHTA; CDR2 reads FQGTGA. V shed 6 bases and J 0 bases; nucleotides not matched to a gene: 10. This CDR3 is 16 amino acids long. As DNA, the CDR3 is TGTGCCAGCAGGTCCTCCGGGACAGTAGCTAACTATGGCTACACCTTC. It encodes CASRSSGTVANYGYTF.

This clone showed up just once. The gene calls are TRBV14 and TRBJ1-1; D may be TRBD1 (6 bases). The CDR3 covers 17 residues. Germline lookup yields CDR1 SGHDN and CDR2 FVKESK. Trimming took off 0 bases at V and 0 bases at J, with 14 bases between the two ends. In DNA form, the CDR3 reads TGTGCCAGCAGCCAAGATTTTAGGGGGTTCATGAACACTGAAGCTTTCTTT. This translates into CASSQDFRGFMNTEAFF.

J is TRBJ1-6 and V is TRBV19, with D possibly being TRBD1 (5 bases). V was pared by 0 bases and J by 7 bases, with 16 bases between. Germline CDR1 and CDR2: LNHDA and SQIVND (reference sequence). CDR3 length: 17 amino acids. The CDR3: CASSIDGTSWGNSPLHF. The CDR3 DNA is TGTGCCAGTAGTATAGATGGGACTTCATGGGGGAATTCACCCCTCCACTTT.

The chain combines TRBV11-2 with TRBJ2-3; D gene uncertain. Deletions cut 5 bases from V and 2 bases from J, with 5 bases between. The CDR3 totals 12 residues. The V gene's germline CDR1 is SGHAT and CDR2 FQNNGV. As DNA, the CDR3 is TGTGCCAGCAGCCTATTCACAGATACGCAGTATTTT. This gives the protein CASSLFTDTQYF.

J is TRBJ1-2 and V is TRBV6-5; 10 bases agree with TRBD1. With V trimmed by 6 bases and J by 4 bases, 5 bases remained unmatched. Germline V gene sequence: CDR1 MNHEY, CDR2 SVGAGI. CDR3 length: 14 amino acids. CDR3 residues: CASRGRDRGYGYTF. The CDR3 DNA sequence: TGTGCCAGCAGGGGCCGGGACAGGGGCTATGGCTACACCTTC.

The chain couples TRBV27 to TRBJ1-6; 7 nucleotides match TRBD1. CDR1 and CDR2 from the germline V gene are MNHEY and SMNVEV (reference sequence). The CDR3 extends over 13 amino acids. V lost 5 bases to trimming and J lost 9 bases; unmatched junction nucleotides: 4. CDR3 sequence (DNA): TGTGCCAGCAGTGACAGGGTTCGTTCACCCCTCCACTTT. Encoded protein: CASSDRVRSPLHF.

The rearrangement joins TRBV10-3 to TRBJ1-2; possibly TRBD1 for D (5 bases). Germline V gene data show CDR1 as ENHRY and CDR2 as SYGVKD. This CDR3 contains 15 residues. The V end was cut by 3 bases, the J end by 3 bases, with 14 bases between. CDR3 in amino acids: CAISDHTGTDYGYTF. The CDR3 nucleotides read TGTGCCATCAGTGATCATACAGGCACGGACTATGGCTACACCTTC.

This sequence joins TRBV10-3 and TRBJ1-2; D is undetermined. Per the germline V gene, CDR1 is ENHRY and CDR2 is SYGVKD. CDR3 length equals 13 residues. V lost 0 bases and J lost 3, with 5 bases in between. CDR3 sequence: CAISESIYYGYTF. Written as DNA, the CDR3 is TGTGCCATCAGTGAGTCAATATACTATGGCTACACCTTC.

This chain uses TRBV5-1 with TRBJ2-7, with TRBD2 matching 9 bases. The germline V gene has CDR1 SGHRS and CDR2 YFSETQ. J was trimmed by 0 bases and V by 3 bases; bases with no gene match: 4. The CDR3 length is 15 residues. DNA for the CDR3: TGCGCCAGCAGCTCTAGCGGGGCTAGCTCCTACGAGCAGTACTTC. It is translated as CASSSSGASSYEQYF.

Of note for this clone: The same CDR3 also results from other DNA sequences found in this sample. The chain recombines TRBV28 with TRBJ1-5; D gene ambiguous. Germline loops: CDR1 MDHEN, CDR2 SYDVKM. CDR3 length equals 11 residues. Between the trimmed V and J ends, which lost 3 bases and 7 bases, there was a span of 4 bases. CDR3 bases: TGTGCCAGCAGTTTGCGGCAGCCCCAGCATTTT. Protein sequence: CASSLRQPQHF.

This CDR3 is CASSPVAVGGTDTQYF. In DNA, the CDR3 is TGTGCCAGCAGCCCCGTGGCGGTGGGTGGGACAGATACGCAGTATTTT. The chain combines TRBV9 with TRBJ2-3; D not certain. The CDR3 spans 16 residues. V lost 4 bases, J lost 3 bases, and 18 bases lay in between. Germline-derived CDR1 and CDR2 are SGDLS and YYNGEE.

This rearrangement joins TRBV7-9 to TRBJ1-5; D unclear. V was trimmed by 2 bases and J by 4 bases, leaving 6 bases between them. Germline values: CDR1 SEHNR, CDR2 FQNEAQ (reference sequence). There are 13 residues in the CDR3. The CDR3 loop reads CASSLLANQPQHF. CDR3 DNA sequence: TGTGCCAGCAGCTTACTAGCGAATCAGCCCCAGCATTTT.

The CDR3 protein is CASHLGGSGNTIYF. The CDR3 DNA reads as TGTGCCAGTCACCTCGGCGGCTCTGGAAACACCATATATTTT. The chain links TRBV6-5 to TRBJ1-3; D unclear. This CDR3 spans 14 amino acids. Trimming removed 9 bases at V and 0 bases at J, with 12 bases between. CDR1 MNHEY and CDR2 SVGAGI come from the germline V gene.

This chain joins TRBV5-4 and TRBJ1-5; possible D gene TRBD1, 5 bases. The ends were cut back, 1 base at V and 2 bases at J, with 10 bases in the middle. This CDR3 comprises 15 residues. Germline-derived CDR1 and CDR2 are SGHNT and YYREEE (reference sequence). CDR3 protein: CASSLSRAGNQPQHF. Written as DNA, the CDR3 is TGTGCCAGCAGCTTGAGCAGGGCAGGCAATCAGCCCCAGCATTTT.

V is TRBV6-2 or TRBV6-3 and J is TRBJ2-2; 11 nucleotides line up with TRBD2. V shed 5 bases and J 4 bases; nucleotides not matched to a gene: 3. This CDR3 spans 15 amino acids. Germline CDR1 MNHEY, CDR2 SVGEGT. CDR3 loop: CASSATSGVTGELFF. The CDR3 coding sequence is TGTGCCAGCAGTGCGACTAGCGGGGTCACCGGGGAGCTGTTTTTT.

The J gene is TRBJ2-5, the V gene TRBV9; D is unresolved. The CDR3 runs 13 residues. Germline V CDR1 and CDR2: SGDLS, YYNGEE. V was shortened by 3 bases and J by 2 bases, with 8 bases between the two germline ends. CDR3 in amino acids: CASSDHSQETQYF. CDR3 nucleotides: TGTGCCAGCAGCGATCACAGTCAAGAGACCCAGTACTTC.

CDR3 in amino acids: CATSDPGQSTGELFF. Here the CDR3 DNA reads TGTGCCACCAGTGACCCCGGACAGAGCACCGGGGAGCTGTTTTTT. This chain uses TRBV24-1 with TRBJ2-2; TRBD1 is a possible D gene (6 bases). V was pared by 4 bases and J by 4 bases, with 12 bases between. Germline lookup yields CDR1 KGHDR and CDR2 SFDVKD. There are 15 residues in the CDR3.

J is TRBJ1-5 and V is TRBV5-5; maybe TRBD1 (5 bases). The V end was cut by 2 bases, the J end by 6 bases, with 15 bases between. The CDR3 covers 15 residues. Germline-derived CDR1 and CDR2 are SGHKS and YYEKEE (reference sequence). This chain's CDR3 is CASSFAGQASQPQHF. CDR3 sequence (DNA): TGTGCCAGCAGCTTCGCAGGGCAGGCTAGTCAGCCCCAGCATTTT.

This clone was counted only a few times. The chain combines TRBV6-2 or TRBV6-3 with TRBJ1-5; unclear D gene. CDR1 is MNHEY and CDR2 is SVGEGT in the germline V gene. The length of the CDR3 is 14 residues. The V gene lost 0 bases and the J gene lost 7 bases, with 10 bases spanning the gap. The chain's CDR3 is CASSYSLATQPQHF. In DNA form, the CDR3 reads TGTGCCAGCAGTTACTCGTTGGCCACCCAGCCCCAGCATTTT.

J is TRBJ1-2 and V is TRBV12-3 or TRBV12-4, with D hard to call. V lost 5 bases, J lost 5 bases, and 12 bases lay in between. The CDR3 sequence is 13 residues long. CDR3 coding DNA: TGTGCCAGCAGTCCAGCCACAGATTATGGCTACACCTTC. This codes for CASSPATDYGYTF.

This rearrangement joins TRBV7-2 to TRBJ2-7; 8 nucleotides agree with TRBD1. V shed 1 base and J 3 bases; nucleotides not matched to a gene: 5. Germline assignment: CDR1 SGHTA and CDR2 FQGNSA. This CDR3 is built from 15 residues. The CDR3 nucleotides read TGTGCCAGCAGCTTAGGTCCAGGGGGCCTCTACGAGCAGTACTTC. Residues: CASSLGPGGLYEQYF. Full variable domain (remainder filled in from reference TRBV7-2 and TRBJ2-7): GAGVSQSPSNKVTEKGKDVELRCDPISGHTALYWYRQSLGQGLEFLIYFQGNSAPDKSGLPSDRFSAERTGGSVSTLTIQRTQQEDSAVYLCASSLGPGGLYEQYFGPGTRLTVT.

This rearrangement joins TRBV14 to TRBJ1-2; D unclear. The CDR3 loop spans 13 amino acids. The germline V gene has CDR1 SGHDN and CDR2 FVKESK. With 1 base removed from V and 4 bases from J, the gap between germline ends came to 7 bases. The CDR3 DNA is TGTGCCAGCAGCCAAGGAGGATCCTATGGCTACACCTTC. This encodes CASSQGGSYGYTF.

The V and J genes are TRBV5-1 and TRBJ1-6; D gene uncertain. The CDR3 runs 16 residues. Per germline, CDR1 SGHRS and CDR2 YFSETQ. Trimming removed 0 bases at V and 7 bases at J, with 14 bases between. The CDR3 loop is CASSLDLGRSNSPLHF. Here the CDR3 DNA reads TGCGCCAGCAGCTTGGATCTTGGCAGATCAAATTCACCCCTCCACTTT. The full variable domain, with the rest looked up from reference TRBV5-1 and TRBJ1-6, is KAGVTQTPRYLIKTRGQQVTLSCSPISGHRSVSWYQQTPGQGLQFLFEYFSETQRNKGNFPGRFSGRQFSNSRSEMNVSTLELGDSALYLCASSLDLGRSNSPLHFGNGTRLTVT.

The CDR3 here is CATSDKSTGNEKLFF. DNA for the CDR3: TGTGCCACCAGTGATAAGTCGACAGGGAATGAAAAACTGTTTTTT. V is TRBV24-1 and J is TRBJ1-4; TRBD1 agrees at 7 bases. Germline V lookup: CDR1 KGHDR, CDR2 SFDVKD. V was clipped by 3 bases and J by 5 bases; unmatched bases: 5. The CDR3 has 15 residues.

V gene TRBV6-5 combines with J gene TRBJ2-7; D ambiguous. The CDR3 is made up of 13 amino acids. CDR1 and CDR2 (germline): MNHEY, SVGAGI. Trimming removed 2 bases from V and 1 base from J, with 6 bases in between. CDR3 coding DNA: TGTGCCAGCAGTTACGGCACATCCTACGAGCAGTACTTC. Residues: CASSYGTSYEQYF.

The CDR3 sequence: CASRPIDQGKVTEAFF. In DNA form, the CDR3 reads TGTGCCAGTAGACCCATCGACCAGGGTAAGGTCACTGAAGCTTTCTTT. The chain links TRBV19 to TRBJ1-1; D might be TRBD1 (5 bases). Trimming removed 6 bases at V and 4 bases at J, with 21 bases between. The CDR3 extends over 16 amino acids. CDR1 and CDR2 from the germline V gene are LNHDA and SQIVND (reference sequence).

In nucleotides, the CDR3 is TGTGCCAGCAGCGTAGGACAGGGAAACACCGGGGAGCTGTTTTTT. Translating it yields CASSVGQGNTGELFF. V gene TRBV7-2 combines with J gene TRBJ2-2; 8 nucleotides line up with TRBD1. The CDR3 length is 15 residues. The J segment lost 2 bases and the V segment lost 5 bases, leaving 4 bases of the junction unmatched. Germline V gives CDR1 SGHTA, CDR2 FQGNSA.

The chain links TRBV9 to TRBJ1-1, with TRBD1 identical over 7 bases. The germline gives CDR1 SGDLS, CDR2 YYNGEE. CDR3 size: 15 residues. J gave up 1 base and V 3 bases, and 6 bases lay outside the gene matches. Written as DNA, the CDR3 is TGTGCCAGCAGCGCCCGGACAGGCCGGAACACTGAAGCTTTCTTT. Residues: CASSARTGRNTEAFF.

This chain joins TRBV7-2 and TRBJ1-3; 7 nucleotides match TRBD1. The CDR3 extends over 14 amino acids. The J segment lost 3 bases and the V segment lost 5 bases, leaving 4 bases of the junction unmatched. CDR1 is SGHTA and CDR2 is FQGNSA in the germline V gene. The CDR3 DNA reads TGTGCCAGCAGCGGCACAGGGGATGGAAACACCATATATTTT. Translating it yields CASSGTGDGNTIYF.

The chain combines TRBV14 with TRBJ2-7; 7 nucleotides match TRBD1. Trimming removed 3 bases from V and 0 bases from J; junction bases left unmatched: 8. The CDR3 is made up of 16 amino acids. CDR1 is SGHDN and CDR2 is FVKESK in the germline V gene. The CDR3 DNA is TGTGCCAGCAGCCAGGACAGGTCGCACTACTCCTACGAGCAGTACTTC. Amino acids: CASSQDRSHYSYEQYF.